The clone carrying this TCR beta chain was counted many times. The antigen is not known. Each CDR3 protein is one row after TCRdb ran MiXCR on the 5' RACE reads. The repertoire holds about 80,000 distinct CDR3 sequences, roughly 8.4% seen once, with about 2.2% in the top ten. The sample comes from a study of human T cells and chemical hapten exposure. General study points: Once DPC sensitization occurred, TCRs above 1 in 1000 frequency showed no change.

Unfractionated whole blood was the source of the extracted total RNA. This CDR3 has 16 residues. V was clipped by 0 bases and J by 4 bases; unmatched bases: 5. Germline V gene sequence: CDR1 LGHDT, CDR2 YNNKEL (reference sequence). The V call is TRBV3-1, the J call TRBJ2-2, with TRBD2 matching 7 bases. The TCR originated in a male donor in good health. The CDR3 spells CASSQDWTRGTGELFF. The CDR3 region has the DNA TGTGCCAGCAGCCAAGACTGGACTAGGGGCACCGGGGAGCTGTTTTTT.